This T cell receptor beta chain was identified during a study of early T cells in non-severe SARS-CoV-2 infection. Turning to the study itself: Sequenced material consisted of bulk RNA (from unsorted whole blood), and chains were unpaired.

V lost 4 bases and J lost 2; bases outside the gene matches: 5. The CDR3 has 14 amino acids. The germline CDR1 and CDR2 sequences are SGHKS and YYEKEE (reference sequence). This clonotype was detected a few times. Antigen unknown. Unique molecular identifiers tagged individual cDNA molecules. TCRdb analysed the 5' RACE reads with MiXCR anew, one entry per CDR3 protein. The sample comprises 100,000 to 150,000 distinct CDR3 sequences, 15% of which are singletons, and less than 25% rests with the top ten. The study's findings and limits: Anti-spike CD8 responses were favored in VDJdb matching, and private and CD4 specificities were missed.

The chain carries TRBV5-5 and TRBJ1-1; TRBD1 aligns across 7 bases. This clonotype originated in an adult who was a healthcare worker with PCR-confirmed SARS-CoV-2 infection or an uninfected control (not recorded which). The sequenced sample was whole blood. DNA for the CDR3: TGTGCCAGCAGCGGGACAGAGCTTAACACTGAAGCTTTCTTT. It codes for CASSGTELNTEAFF.